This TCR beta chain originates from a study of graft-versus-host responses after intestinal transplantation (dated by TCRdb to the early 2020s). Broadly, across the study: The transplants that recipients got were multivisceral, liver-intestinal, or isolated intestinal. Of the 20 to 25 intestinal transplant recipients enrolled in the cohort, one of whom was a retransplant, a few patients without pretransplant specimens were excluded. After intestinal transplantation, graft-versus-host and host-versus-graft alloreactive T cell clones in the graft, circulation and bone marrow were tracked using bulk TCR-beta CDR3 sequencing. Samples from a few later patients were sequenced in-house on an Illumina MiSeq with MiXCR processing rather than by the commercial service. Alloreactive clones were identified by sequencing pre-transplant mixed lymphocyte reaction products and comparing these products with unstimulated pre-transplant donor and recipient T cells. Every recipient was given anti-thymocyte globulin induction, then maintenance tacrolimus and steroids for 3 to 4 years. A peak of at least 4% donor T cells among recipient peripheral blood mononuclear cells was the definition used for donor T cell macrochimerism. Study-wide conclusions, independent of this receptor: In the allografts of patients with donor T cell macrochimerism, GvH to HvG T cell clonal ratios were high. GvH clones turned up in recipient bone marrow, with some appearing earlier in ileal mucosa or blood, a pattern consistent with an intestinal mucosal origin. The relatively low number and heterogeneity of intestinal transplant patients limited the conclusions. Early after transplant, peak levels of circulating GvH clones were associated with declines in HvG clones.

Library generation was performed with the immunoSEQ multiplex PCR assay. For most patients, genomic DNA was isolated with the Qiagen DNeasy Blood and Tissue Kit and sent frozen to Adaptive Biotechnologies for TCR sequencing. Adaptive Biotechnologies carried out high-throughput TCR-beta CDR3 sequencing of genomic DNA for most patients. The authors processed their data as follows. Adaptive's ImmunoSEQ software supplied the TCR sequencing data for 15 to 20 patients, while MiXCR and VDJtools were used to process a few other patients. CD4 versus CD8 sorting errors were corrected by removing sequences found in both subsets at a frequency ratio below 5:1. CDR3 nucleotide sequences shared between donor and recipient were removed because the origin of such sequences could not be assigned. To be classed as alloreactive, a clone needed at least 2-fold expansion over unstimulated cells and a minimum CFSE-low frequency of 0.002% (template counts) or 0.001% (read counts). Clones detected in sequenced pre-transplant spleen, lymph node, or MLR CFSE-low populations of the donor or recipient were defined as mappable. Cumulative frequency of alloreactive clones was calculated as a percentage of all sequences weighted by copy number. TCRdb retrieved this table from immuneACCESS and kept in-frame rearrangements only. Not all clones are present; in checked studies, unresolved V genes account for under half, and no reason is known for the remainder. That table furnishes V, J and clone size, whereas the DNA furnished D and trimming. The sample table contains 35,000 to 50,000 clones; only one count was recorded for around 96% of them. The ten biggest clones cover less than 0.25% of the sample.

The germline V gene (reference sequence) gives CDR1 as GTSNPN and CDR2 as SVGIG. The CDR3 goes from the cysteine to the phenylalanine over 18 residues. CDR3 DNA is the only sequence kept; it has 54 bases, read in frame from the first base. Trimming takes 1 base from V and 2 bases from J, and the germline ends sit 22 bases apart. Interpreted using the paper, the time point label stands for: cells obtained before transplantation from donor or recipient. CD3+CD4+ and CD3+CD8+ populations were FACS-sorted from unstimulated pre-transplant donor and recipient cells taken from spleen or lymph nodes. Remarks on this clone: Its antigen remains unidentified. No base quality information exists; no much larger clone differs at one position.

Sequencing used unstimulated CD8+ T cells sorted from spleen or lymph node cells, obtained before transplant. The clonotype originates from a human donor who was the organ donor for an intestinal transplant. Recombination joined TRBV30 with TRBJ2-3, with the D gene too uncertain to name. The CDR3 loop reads CAWSGRLGGPAPTDTQYF. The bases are TGTGCCTGGAGTGGCCGGCTCGGCGGCCCGGCTCCCACAGATACGCAGTATTTT. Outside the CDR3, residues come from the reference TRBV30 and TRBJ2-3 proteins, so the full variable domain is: SQTIHQWPATLVQPVGSPLSLECTVEGTSNPNLYWYRQAAGRGLQLLFYSVGIGQISSEVPQNLSASRPQDRQFILSSKKLLLSDSGFYLCAWSGRLGGPAPTDTQYFGPGTRLTVL.